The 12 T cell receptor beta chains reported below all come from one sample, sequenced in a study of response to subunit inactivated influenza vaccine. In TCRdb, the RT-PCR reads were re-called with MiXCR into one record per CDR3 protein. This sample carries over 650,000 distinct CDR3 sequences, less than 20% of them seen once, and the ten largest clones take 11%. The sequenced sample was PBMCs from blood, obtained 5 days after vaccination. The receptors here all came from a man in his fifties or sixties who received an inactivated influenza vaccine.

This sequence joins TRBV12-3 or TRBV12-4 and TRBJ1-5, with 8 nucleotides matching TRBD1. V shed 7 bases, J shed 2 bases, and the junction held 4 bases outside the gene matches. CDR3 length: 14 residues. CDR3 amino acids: CASTDRGGNQPQHF. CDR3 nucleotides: TGTGCCAGCACCGACAGGGGAGGCAATCAGCCCCAGCATTTT.

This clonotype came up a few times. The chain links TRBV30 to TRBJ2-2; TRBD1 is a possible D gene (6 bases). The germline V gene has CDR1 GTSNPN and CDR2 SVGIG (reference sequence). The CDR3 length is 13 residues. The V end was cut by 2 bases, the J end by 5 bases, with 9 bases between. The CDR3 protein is CAWSTGITGELFF. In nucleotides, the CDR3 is TGTGCCTGGAGTACAGGGATAACCGGGGAGCTGTTTTTT.

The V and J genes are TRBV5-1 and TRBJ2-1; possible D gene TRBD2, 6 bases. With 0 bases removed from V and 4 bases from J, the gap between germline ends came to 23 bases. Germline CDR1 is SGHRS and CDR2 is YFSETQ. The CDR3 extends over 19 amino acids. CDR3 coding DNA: TGCGCCAGCAGCTTGGCCGGCGGGGCCGCAGGGATCAGATACAATGAGCAGTTCTTC. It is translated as CASSLAGGAAGIRYNEQFF.

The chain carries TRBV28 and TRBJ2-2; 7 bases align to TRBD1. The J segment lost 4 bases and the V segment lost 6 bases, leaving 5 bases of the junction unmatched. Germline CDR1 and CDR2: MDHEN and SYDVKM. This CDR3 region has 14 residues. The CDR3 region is CASRKNRGTGELFF. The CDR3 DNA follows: TGTGCCAGCAGGAAAAACAGGGGCACCGGGGAGCTGTTTTTT.

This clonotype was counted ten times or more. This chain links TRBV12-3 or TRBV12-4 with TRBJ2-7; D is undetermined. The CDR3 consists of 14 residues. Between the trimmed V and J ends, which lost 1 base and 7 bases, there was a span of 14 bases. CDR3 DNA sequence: TGTGCCAGCAGTTTAGGTGGCTCCATAGGGGAGCAGTACTTC. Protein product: CASSLGGSIGEQYF.

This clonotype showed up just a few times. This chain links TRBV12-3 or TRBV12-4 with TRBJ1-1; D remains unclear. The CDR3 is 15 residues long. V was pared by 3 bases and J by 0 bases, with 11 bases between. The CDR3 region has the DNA TGTGCCAGCAGTTTGGAGGTTAGAATGAACACTGAAGCTTTCTTT. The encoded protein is CASSLEVRMNTEAFF.

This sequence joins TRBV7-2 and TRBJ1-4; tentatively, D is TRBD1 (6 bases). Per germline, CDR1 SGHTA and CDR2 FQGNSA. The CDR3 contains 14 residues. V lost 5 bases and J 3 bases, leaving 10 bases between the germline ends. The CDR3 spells CASSRGGPNEKLFF. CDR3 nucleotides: TGTGCCAGCAGCCGAGGGGGGCCTAATGAAAAACTGTTTTTT.

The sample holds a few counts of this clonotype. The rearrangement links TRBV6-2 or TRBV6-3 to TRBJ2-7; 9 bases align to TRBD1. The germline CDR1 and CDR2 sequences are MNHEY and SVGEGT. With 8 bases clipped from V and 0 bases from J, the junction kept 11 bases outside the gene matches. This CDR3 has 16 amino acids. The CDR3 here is CASAKGGQGTSYEQYF. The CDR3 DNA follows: TGTGCCAGCGCGAAGGGCGGACAGGGGACCTCCTACGAGCAGTACTTC.

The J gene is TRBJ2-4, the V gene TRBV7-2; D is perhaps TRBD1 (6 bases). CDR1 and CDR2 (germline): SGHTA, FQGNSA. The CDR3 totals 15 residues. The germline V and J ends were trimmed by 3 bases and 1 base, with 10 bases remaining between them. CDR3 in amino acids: CASSFRGAAKNIQYF. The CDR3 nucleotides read TGTGCCAGCAGCTTCAGGGGAGCGGCCAAAAACATTCAGTACTTC. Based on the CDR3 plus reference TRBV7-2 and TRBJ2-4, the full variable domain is GAGVSQSPSNKVTEKGKDVELRCDPISGHTALYWYRQSLGQGLEFLIYFQGNSAPDKSGLPSDRFSAERTGGSVSTLTIQRTQQEDSAVYLCASSFRGAAKNIQYFGAGTRLSVL.

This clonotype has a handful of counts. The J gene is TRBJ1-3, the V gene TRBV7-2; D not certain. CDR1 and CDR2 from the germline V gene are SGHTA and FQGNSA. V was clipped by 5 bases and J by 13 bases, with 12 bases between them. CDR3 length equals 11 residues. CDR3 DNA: TGTGCCAGCAGCGCCGGAGTTAGAATATATTTT. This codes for CASSAGVRIYF.

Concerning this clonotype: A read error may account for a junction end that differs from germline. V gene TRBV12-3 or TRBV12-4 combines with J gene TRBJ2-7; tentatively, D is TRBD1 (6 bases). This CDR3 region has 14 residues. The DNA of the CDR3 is TGTGCCAGCAGCAGGGGCTCCACTACCTACAAGCAGTACTTC. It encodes CASSRGSTTYKQYF.

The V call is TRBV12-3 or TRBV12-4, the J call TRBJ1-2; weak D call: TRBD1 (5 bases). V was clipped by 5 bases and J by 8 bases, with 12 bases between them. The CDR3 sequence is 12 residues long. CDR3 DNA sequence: TGTGCCAGCAGTACAAGGGGCAGCGGCTACACCTTC. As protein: CASSTRGSGYTF.